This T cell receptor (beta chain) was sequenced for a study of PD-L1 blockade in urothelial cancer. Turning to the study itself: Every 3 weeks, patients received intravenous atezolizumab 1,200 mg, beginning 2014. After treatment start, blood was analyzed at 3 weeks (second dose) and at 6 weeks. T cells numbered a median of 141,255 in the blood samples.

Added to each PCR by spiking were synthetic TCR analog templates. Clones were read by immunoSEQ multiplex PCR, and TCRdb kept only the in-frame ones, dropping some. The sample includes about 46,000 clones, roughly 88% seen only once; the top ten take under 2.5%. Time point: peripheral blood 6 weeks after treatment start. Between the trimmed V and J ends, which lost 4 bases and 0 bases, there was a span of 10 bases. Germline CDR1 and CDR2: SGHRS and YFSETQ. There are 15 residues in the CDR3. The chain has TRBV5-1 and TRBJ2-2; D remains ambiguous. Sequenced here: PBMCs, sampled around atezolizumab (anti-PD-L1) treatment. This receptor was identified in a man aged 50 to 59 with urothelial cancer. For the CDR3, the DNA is TGCGCCAGCAGCCCCCCGGGTACGAACACCGGGGAGCTGTTTTTT. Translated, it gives CASSPPGTNTGELFF. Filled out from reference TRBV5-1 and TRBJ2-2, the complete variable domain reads KAGVTQTPRYLIKTRGQQVTLSCSPISGHRSVSWYQQTPGQGLQFLFEYFSETQRNKGNFPGRFSGRQFSNSRSEMNVSTLELGDSALYLCASSPPGTNTGELFFGEGSRLTVL.